The rows below give T cell receptor beta chains drawn from one sample of a study of spatial heterogeneity in lung cancer. TCRdb recomputed calls from the 5' RACE reads with MiXCR, one row per CDR3 protein. The sample includes tens of thousands of distinct CDR3 sequences, roughly a tenth of them seen just once. The sample in question was PBMCs, obtained at follow-up. The receptors originated from a male donor with early-stage non-small cell lung cancer. Each CDR3 is given with its conserved first and last residue. D genes are given only for firm matches. Only part of the rows carry a size: once, few, many, or a class if the clone is expanded.

TRBV28	few	TRBD1	TRBJ1-2	CASAGTGYGYTF	TGTGCCAGCGCCGGGACAGGCTATGGCTACACCTTC
TRBV7-9	many	TRBD2	TRBJ2-7	CASSLGTSGGNEQYF	TGTGCCAGCAGCTTAGGCACTAGCGGGGGCAACGAGCAGTACTTC
TRBV19	-	-	TRBJ1-5	CASSKGRDQPQHF	TGTGCCAGTAGTAAGGGTAGGGATCAGCCCCAGCATTTT
TRBV2	many	-	TRBJ1-5	CASSENSNQPQHF	TGTGCCAGCAGTGAAAATAGCAATCAGCCCCAGCATTTT
TRBV18	many	-	TRBJ2-2	CASSPLPANTGELFF	TGTGCCAGCTCACCGTTGCCCGCGAACACCGGGGAGCTGTTTTTT
TRBV2	many	TRBD2	TRBJ2-5	CASIGTSGVQETQYF	TGTGCCAGCATTGGGACTAGCGGGGTCCAAGAGACCCAGTACTTC
TRBV5-6	many	TRBD1	TRBJ2-7	CASSKGQTSYEQYF	TGTGCCAGCAGCAAGGGACAGACCTCCTACGAGCAGTACTTC
TRBV27	many	-	TRBJ2-5	CASRPPDRTTQYF	TGTGCCAGCAGACCTCCTGACAGGACGACCCAGTACTTC
TRBV20-1	many	-	TRBJ1-6	CSARPFVGFDNSPLHF	TGCAGTGCTAGGCCCTTTGTGGGATTCGATAATTCACCCCTCCACTTT
TRBV15	few	-	TRBJ2-5	CATSATRTPPWETQYF	TGTGCCACCAGCGCCACTAGGACCCCCCCCTGGGAGACCCAGTACTTC
TRBV7-2	few	-	TRBJ2-5	CASSLEAKETQYF	TGTGCCAGCAGCTTAGAAGCGAAAGAGACCCAGTACTTC
TRBV2	-	-	TRBJ2-3	CASFRAPRGTDTQYF	TGTGCCAGCTTTCGGGCTCCCCGGGGCACAGATACGCAGTATTTT
TRBV29-1	many	-	TRBJ1-4	CSVGQSRGEKLFF	TGCAGCGTTGGGCAGTCCAGGGGTGAAAAACTGTTTTTT
TRBV20-1	few	TRBD1	TRBJ2-1	CSASIQGGSYNEQFF	TGCAGTGCTAGTATACAGGGGGGCTCCTACAATGAGCAGTTCTTC
TRBV6-1	-	-	TRBJ2-1	CASSENGLDEQFF	TGTGCCAGCAGTGAAAATGGCTTGGATGAGCAGTTCTTC
TRBV29-1	few	-	TRBJ2-1	CSVGGGTGFYNEQFF	TGCAGCGTTGGAGGGGGTACAGGATTCTACAATGAGCAGTTCTTC
TRBV10-3	many	-	TRBJ2-7	CAISRPGQSEQYF	TGTGCCATCAGCAGACCGGGACAATCCGAGCAGTACTTC
TRBV12-3/TRBV12-4	many	TRBD2	TRBJ2-7	CASSLTSGDHEQYF	TGTGCCAGCAGTTTAACTAGCGGGGACCACGAGCAGTACTTC
TRBV7-9	many	-	TRBJ1-3	CASSLRTLGNTIYF	TGTGCCAGCAGCTTACGGACCCTCGGAAACACCATATATTTT
TRBV6-5	many	-	TRBJ1-6	CASSGEGRSNSPLHF	TGTGCCAGCAGTGGGGAGGGGAGGAGTAATTCACCCCTCCACTTT
TRBV7-2	-	TRBD1	TRBJ1-2	CASSLQGGDGYTF	TGTGCCAGCAGCCTACAGGGGGGAGACGGCTACACCTTC
TRBV20-1	-	-	TRBJ1-1	CRGRGANTEAFF	TGCAGAGGGCGGGGGGCGAACACTGAAGCTTTCTTT
TRBV5-1	many	TRBD2	TRBJ2-7	CASSFGLAGDSYEQYF	TGCGCCAGCAGTTTCGGACTAGCGGGCGATTCCTACGAGCAGTACTTC
TRBV9	once	TRBD2	TRBJ2-3	CASSGTSWEGDTQYF	TGTGCCAGCAGCGGGACTAGCTGGGAGGGAGATACGCAGTATTTT
TRBV27	few	-	TRBJ2-1	CASSFRATSGSSYNEQFF	TGTGCCAGCAGTTTTAGAGCGACGAGTGGTAGCTCCTACAATGAGCAGTTCTTC
TRBV20-1	many	-	TRBJ1-2	CSARDFSGYTF	TGCAGTGCTAGAGACTTCAGCGGCTACACCTTC
TRBV29-1	-	TRBD2	TRBJ2-7	CSVEDGGGGEQYF	TGCAGCGTTGAAGACGGCGGGGGAGGCGAGCAGTACTTC
TRBV3-1	many	TRBD2	TRBJ2-1	CASSQDRTSGGFYNEQFF	TGTGCCAGCAGCCAAGATAGGACTAGCGGGGGTTTCTACAATGAGCAGTTCTTC
TRBV7-9	-	-	TRBJ1-5	CASSLSGLDQPQHF	TGTGCCAGCAGCTTATCGGGGCTCGATCAGCCCCAGCATTTT
TRBV4-3	medium-sized	TRBD2	TRBJ2-5	CASSQVTSGGETQYF	TGCGCCAGCAGCCAAGTGACTAGCGGGGGGGAGACCCAGTACTTC
TRBV5-1	-	TRBD1	TRBJ2-5	CASSSIPQGAEETQYF	TGCGCCAGCAGCTCGATTCCTCAGGGGGCGGAGGAGACCCAGTACTTC
TRBV7-4	-	TRBD2	TRBJ2-4	CASSFIGPTSGNIQYF	TGTGCCAGCAGCTTCATTGGCCCCACTAGCGGAAACATTCAGTACTTC
TRBV4-2	many	-	TRBJ2-1	CASSQASGPNEQFF	TGTGCCAGCAGCCAAGCCTCGGGACCGAATGAGCAGTTCTTC
TRBV24-1	few	TRBD2	TRBJ2-3	CATSGLAGLTDTQYF	TGTGCCACCAGTGGACTAGCGGGGCTGACAGATACGCAGTATTTT
TRBV15	-	-	TRBJ1-6	CATSRDPENNSPLHF	TGTGCCACCAGCAGAGACCCAGAGAATAATTCACCCCTCCACTTT
TRBV15	many	-	TRBJ1-1	CATSRPGWNDEAFF	TGTGCCACCAGCCGCCCGGGGTGGAATGATGAAGCTTTCTTT
TRBV7-9	many	TRBD1	TRBJ2-7	CASSLPGQGSAEQYF	TGTGCCAGCAGTCTACCGGGACAGGGGTCTGCGGAGCAGTACTTC
TRBV7-9	-	-	TRBJ2-5	CASSLATAKETQYF	TGTGCCAGCAGCTTAGCTACAGCAAAAGAGACCCAGTACTTC
TRBV18	many	-	TRBJ2-5	CASSPGTPLETQYF	TGTGCCAGCTCACCAGGGACACCTCTCGAGACCCAGTACTTC
TRBV4-2	few	-	TRBJ1-2	CASSQDMSYGYTF	TGTGCCAGCAGCCAAGATATGAGTTATGGCTACACCTTC
TRBV20-1	few	TRBD2	TRBJ2-1	CSAPHLTSRRLRIEQFF	TGCAGTGCTCCTCACCTGACTAGCAGGAGGTTACGGATTGAGCAGTTCTTC
TRBV7-9	few	-	TRBJ2-7	CASSPTRTEQYF	TGTGCCAGCAGCCCCACACGTACCGAGCAGTACTTC
TRBV20-1	many	-	TRBJ2-7	CSARPYEQYF	TGCAGTGCTAGGCCCTACGAGCAGTACTTC
TRBV4-1	few	-	TRBJ1-3	CASSQSVLRGTGNTIYF	TGCGCCAGCAGCCAATCGGTTTTGAGGGGGACTGGAAACACCATATATTTT
TRBV7-2	-	TRBD1	TRBJ1-5	CASSLAGTGIQPQHF	TGTGCCAGCAGCTTAGCGGGGACAGGGATTCAGCCCCAGCATTTT
TRBV27	-	-	TRBJ2-2	CASSLSSAYTGELVF	TGTGCCAGCAGTTTATCCTCTGCGTACACCGGGGAGCTGGTTTTT
TRBV28	-	TRBD2	TRBJ2-7	CASSSPTSGGEQYF	TGTGCCAGCAGTTCCCCGACATCGGGAGGCGAGCAGTACTTC
TRBV7-9	many	-	TRBJ1-2	CASSRSGPPGAYGYTF	TGTGCCAGCAGCCGATCCGGGCCCCCAGGGGCCTATGGCTACACCTTC
TRBV6-5	few	-	TRBJ2-3	CAAGSGVFTDTQYF	TGTGCCGCCGGGTCGGGGGTCTTCACAGATACGCAGTATTTT
TRBV5-4	many	-	TRBJ2-5	CASSLAGDRRTQYF	TGTGCCAGCAGCTTGGCAGGGGATCGAAGGACCCAGTACTTC
TRBV20-1	many	TRBD1	TRBJ1-1	CSARDWGQGKTEAFF	TGCAGTGCTAGAGATTGGGGACAGGGTAAAACTGAAGCTTTCTTT
TRBV10-3	few	-	TRBJ2-7	CAISEAAPTYEQYF	TGTGCCATCAGTGAGGCGGCACCAACCTACGAGCAGTACTTC
TRBV7-9	few	-	TRBJ2-7	CASSVGGRSYEQYF	TGTGCCAGCAGCGTAGGAGGCAGGTCCTACGAGCAGTACTTC
TRBV15	-	TRBD2	TRBJ2-1	CATSRGLAGGDPYNEQFF	TGTGCCACCAGCAGAGGGCTAGCGGGGGGCGACCCCTACAATGAGCAGTTCTTC
TRBV5-5	many	-	TRBJ1-1	CASSWTGHGNTEAFF	TGTGCCAGCAGCTGGACGGGACACGGGAACACTGAAGCTTTCTTT
TRBV3-1	-	-	TRBJ2-5	CASSQETETQYF	TGTGCCAGCAGCCAAGAAACAGAGACCCAGTACTTC
TRBV19	many	-	TRBJ1-5	CASSIMTASNQPQHF	TGTGCCAGTAGTATAATGACAGCCAGCAATCAGCCCCAGCATTTT